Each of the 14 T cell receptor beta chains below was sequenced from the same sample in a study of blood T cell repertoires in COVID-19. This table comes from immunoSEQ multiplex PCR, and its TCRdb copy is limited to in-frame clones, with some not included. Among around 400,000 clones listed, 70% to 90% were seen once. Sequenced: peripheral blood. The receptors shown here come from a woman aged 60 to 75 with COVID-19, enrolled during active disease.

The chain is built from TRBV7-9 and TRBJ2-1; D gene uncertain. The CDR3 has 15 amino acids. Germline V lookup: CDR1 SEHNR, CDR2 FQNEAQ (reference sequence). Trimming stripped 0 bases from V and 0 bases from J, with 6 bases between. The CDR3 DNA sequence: TGTGCCAGCAGCTTAGCCGGTAGCTCCTACAATGAGCAGTTCTTC. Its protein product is CASSLAGSSYNEQFF.

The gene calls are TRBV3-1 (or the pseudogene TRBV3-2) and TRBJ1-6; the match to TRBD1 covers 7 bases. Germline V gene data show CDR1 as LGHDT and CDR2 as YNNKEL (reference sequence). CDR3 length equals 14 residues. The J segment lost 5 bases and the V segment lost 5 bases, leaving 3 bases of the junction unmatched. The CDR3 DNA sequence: TGTGCCAGCAGCTGGGACAGTAATAATTCACCCCTCCACTTT. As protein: CASSWDSNNSPLHF.

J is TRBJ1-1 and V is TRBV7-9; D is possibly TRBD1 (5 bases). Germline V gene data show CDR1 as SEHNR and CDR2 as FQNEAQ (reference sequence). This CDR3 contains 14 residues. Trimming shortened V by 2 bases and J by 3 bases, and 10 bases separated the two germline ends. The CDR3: CASSLQGRYTEAFF. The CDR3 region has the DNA TGTGCCAGCAGCTTACAGGGAAGATACACTGAAGCTTTCTTT.

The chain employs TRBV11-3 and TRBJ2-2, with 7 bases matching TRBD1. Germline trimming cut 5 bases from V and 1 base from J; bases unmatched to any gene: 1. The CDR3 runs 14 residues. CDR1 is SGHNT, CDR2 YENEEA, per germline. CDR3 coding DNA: TGTGCCAGCAGCCGACAGGGGAACACCGGGGAGCTGTTTTTT. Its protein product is CASSRQGNTGELFF.

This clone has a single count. This CDR3 is CASSMGTVEYTDTQYF. For the CDR3, the DNA is TGTGCCAGCAGCATGGGGACAGTAGAATATACAGATACGCAGTATTTT. This chain links TRBV5-8 with TRBJ2-3, with 7 bases lining up with TRBD1. V lost 4 bases to trimming and J lost 3 bases; unmatched junction nucleotides: 11. The CDR3 runs 16 residues. CDR1 SGHTS and CDR2 YDEGEE come from the germline V gene.

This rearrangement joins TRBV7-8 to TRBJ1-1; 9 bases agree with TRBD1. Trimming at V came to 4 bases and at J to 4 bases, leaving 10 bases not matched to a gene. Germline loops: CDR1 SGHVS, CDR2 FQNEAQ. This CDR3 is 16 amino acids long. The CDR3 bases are TGTGCCAGCAGCTCAGAGACAGGGGGTTATAGCACTGAAGCTTTCTTT. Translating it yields CASSSETGGYSTEAFF.

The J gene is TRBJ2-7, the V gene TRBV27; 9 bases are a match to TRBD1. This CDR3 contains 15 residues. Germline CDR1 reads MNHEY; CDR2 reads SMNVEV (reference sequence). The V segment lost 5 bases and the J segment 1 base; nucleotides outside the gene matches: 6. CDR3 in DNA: TGTGCCAGCAGTGTCCGGGACAGGGCTTCCTACGAGCAGTACTTC. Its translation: CASSVRDRASYEQYF.

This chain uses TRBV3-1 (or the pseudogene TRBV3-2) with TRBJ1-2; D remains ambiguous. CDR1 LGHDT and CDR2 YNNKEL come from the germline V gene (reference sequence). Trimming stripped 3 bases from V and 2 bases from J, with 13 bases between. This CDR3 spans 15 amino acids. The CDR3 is CASSQPGRSNYGYTF. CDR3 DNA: TGTGCCAGCAGCCAGCCCGGCAGGTCGAACTATGGCTACACCTTC.

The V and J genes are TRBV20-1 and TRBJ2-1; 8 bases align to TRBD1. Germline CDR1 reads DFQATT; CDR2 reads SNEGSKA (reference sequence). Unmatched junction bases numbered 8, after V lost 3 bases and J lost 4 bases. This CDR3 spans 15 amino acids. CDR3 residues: CSASRQGAPYNEQFF. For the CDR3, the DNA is TGCAGTGCTAGTAGGCAGGGGGCACCGTACAATGAGCAGTTCTTC.

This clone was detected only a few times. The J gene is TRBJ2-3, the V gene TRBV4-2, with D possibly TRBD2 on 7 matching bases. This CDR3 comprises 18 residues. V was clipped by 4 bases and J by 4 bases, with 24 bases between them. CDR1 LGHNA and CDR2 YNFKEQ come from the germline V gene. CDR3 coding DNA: TGTGCCAGCAGCCCCCTACTTTTAACGGGGGGCCGGGCAGATACGCAGTATTTT. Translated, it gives CASSPLLLTGGRADTQYF.

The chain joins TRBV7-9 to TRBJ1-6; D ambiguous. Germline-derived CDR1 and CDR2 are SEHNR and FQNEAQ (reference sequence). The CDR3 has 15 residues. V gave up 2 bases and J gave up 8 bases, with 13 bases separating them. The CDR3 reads CASSLRTGSDSPLHF. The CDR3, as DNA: TGTGCCAGCAGCTTACGAACGGGGAGCGATTCACCCCTCCACTTT.

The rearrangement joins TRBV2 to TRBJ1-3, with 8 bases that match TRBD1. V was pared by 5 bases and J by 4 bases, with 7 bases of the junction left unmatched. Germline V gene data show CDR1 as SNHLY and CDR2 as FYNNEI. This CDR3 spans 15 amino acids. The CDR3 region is CASSQTGTGGNTIYF. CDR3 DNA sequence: TGTGCCAGCAGTCAAACCGGGACAGGAGGAAACACCATATATTTT.

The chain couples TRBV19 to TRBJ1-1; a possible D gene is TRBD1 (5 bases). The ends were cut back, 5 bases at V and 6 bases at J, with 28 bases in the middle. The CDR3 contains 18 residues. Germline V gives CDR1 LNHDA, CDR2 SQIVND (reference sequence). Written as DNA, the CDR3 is TGTGCCAGTAGTCTTTCCGACAGATTCGGAAACTCCAGGCCTGAAGCTTTCTTT. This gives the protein CASSLSDRFGNSRPEAFF.

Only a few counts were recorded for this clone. CDR3 nucleotide sequence: TGCGCCAGCAGCCAAGGCCGGGACCGGGGGGATTCACCCCTCCACTTT. This gives the protein CASSQGRDRGDSPLHF. The V gene is TRBV4-1, the J gene TRBJ1-6; weak D call: TRBD1 (5 bases). V was cut by 1 base and J by 8 bases, with 15 bases left in between. CDR3 size: 16 residues. Germline V gives CDR1 MGHRA, CDR2 YSYEKL.